One sample yielded the 26 T cell receptor beta chains listed below, sequenced in a study of beta chain features in type 1 diabetes (dated by TCRdb to the late 2010s). The library was produced with the immunoSEQ multiplex PCR assay. All of the isolated RNA was reverse transcribed with the High Capacity cDNA Reverse Transcription Kit, so expressed TCRB transcripts were sequenced. This immuneACCESS table, as held by TCRdb, lists in-frame sequences with V and J called but not all clones. Of the missing ones, under half trace to an unresolved V gene in checked studies; the others have no known cause. This sample holds 350,000 to 450,000 clones; roughly 14% were observed only once. The ten largest make up 0.035% to 0.045% of the sample. Sequencing was done on a sample of naive CD4+ T cells from blood. The meaning of the sample's cell subset or site label: true naive CD4+ T cells. The receptors were sampled from a man aged 25 to 40 in good health.

The rearrangement uses TRBV7-2 and TRBJ2-1; D remains unclear. Trimming shortened V by 5 bases and J by 4 bases, and 12 bases separated the two germline ends. This CDR3 has 14 residues. Germline values: CDR1 SGHTA, CDR2 FQGNSA. Here the CDR3 DNA reads TGTGCCAGCAGCCCTCAAGGGCTGTACAATGAGCAGTTCTTC. It translates to CASSPQGLYNEQFF.

This clone was found a few times. The V and J genes are TRBV5-1 and TRBJ2-7; 9 nucleotides align to TRBD1. The CDR3 has 15 residues. In germline, CDR1 is SGHRS, CDR2 YFSETQ. V lost 0 bases, J lost 3 bases, and 4 bases stayed unmatched. The DNA of the CDR3 is TGCGCCAGCAGCTTGGAAGGGACAGGGCACTACGAGCAGTACTTC. Translation gives CASSLEGTGHYEQYF.

This clone came up a few times. The V call is TRBV13, the J call TRBJ2-3; no reliable D call. The V and J ends lost 6 bases and 2 bases respectively, with 9 bases between them. The CDR3 totals 13 residues. The germline CDR1 and CDR2 sequences are PRHDT and FYEKMQ (reference sequence). The CDR3 nucleotides read TGTGCCAGCAGTATCCGGATCACAGATACGCAGTATTTT. Translated, it gives CASSIRITDTQYF.

As to this clone: Within the sample, other DNA sequences also encode this same CDR3. The chain combines TRBV10-3 with TRBJ2-7; TRBD1 might be the D (5 bases). The CDR3 sequence is 12 residues long. Germline V gene sequence: CDR1 ENHRY, CDR2 SYGVKD. V shed 2 bases and J shed 3 bases, with 5 bases lying between them. CDR3 nucleotides: TGTGCCATCAGTGAGCAGGGCTACGAGCAGTACTTC. Its protein product is CAISEQGYEQYF.

The rearrangement joins TRBV30 to TRBJ2-4; D is tentatively TRBD1 or TRBD2 (6 bases each). Deletions cut 2 bases from V and 1 base from J, with 12 bases between. The V gene's germline CDR1 is GTSNPN and CDR2 SVGIG (reference sequence). The CDR3 length is 15 residues. The CDR3 protein is CAWSSGGAAKNIQYF. CDR3 in DNA: TGTGCCTGGAGTTCCGGGGGCGCGGCCAAAAACATTCAGTACTTC.

The chain combines TRBV30 with TRBJ2-1; D possibly corresponds to TRBD1 (6 bases). V was clipped by 8 bases and J by 9 bases, with 23 bases between them. This CDR3 has 14 residues. CDR1 is GTSNPN and CDR2 is SVGIG in the germline V gene (reference sequence). This CDR3 is CALSGGTGIPEQFF. CDR3 bases: TGTGCCCTAAGTGGGGGCACAGGGATCCCTGAGCAGTTCTTC.

The rearrangement uses TRBV4-1 and TRBJ1-6, with D unresolved. The CDR3 is made up of 14 amino acids. The V and J ends lost 0 bases and 10 bases respectively, with 10 bases between them. Per germline, CDR1 MGHRA and CDR2 YSYEKL. The CDR3 region is CASSQEQTRSPLHF. CDR3 in DNA: TGCGCCAGCAGCCAAGAGCAAACAAGGTCACCCCTCCACTTT.

This clone was counted only a few times. The genes are TRBV5-1 and TRBJ2-7; 7 nucleotides line up with TRBD2. The V gene end was trimmed by 4 bases and the J gene end by 4 bases; junction bases not matched to a gene: 5. The CDR3 consists of 13 residues. Germline CDR1 and CDR2: SGHRS and YFSETQ. CDR3 protein: CASSTGGGYEQYV. The CDR3 DNA sequence: TGCGCCAGCAGCACGGGAGGAGGGTACGAGCAGTACGTC.

This chain links TRBV15 with TRBJ1-5; D is ambiguous. Looked up from germline, CDR1 is LNHNV and CDR2 is YYDKDF (reference sequence). The length of the CDR3 is 12 residues. V dropped 1 base and J dropped 7 bases, with 5 bases sitting between them. The CDR3 spells CATSRAGQPQHF. In DNA form, the CDR3 reads TGTGCCACCAGCAGAGCAGGCCAGCCCCAGCATTTT.

This clone was seen only a few times. J is TRBJ2-7 and V is TRBV18; D perhaps matches TRBD2 (6 bases). This CDR3 contains 15 residues. In germline, CDR1 is KGHSH, CDR2 LQKENI. V lost 3 bases and J lost 7, with 19 bases in between. CDR3: CASSPGSDSRGEQYF. The CDR3 region has the DNA TGTGCCAGCTCACCTGGATCGGACTCCCGGGGGGAGCAGTACTTC.

This clone showed up just a few times. This same CDR3 is encoded by further DNA sequences in the sample. This rearrangement joins TRBV29-1 to TRBJ1-1; TRBD1 is a possible D gene (6 bases). The germline V gene encodes CDR1 SQVTM and CDR2 ANQGSEA. The CDR3 runs 12 residues. The CDR3 region has the DNA TGCAGTGGCGGACAGTTGAACACTGAAGCTTTCTTT. This codes for CSGGQLNTEAFF.

This clone was counted between two and nine times. As DNA, the CDR3 is TGTGCCTGGAGTGTAAACAGCTACGAGCAGTACGTC. Protein sequence: CAWSVNSYEQYV. The J gene is TRBJ2-7, the V gene TRBV30; D not resolved. V was shortened by 0 bases and J by 3 bases, with 6 bases between the two germline ends. Germline V CDR1 and CDR2: GTSNPN, SVGIG (reference sequence). This CDR3 has 12 residues.

The chain employs TRBV27 and TRBJ2-5; D is unresolved. V was clipped by 2 bases and J by 2 bases, with 6 bases between them. Germline-derived CDR1 and CDR2 are MNHEY and SMNVEV (reference sequence). The CDR3 is made up of 13 amino acids. The CDR3 nucleotides are TGTGCCAGCAGTTTAAGTGGACAAGAGACCCAGTACTTC. This gives the protein CASSLSGQETQYF.

The chain recombines TRBV11-3 with TRBJ2-2, with 7 bases identical to TRBD1. This CDR3 region has 15 residues. V dropped 5 bases and J dropped 4; count of bases not matched to a gene: 7. The germline CDR1 and CDR2 sequences are SGHNT and YENEEA. Written as DNA, the CDR3 is TGTGCCAGCAGCCACCTGGGACAGACCACCGGGGAGCTGTTTTTT. It codes for CASSHLGQTTGELFF. Drawing the rest from reference TRBV11-3 and TRBJ2-2, the complete variable domain is EAGVVQSPRYKIIEKKQPVAFWCNPISGHNTLYWYLQNLGQGPELLIRYENEEAVDDSQLPKDRFSAERLKGVDSTLKIQPAELGDSAVYLCASSHLGQTTGELFFGEGSRLTVL.

The chain uses TRBV5-1 and TRBJ2-3; D possibly corresponds to TRBD1 (6 bases). This CDR3 contains 15 residues. The germline V gene has CDR1 SGHRS and CDR2 YFSETQ. V was cut by 9 bases and J by 0 bases, with 17 bases left in between. CDR3 DNA: TGCGCCACAGCACGGCTGGGGGCTAGCACAGATACGCAGTATTTT. Its translation: CATARLGASTDTQYF.

V is TRBV7-2 and J is TRBJ2-5; 8 nucleotides line up with TRBD1. The CDR3 extends over 15 amino acids. CDR1 and CDR2 (germline): SGHTA, FQGNSA. The junction had 6 bases not matched to a gene; V was cut back by 1 base and J by 5 bases. This chain's CDR3 is CASSLGGQVSETQYF. The DNA for the CDR3 is TGTGCCAGCAGCTTAGGGGGACAGGTATCCGAGACCCAGTACTTC. Full variable domain (missing parts from reference TRBV7-2 and TRBJ2-5): GAGVSQSPSNKVTEKGKDVELRCDPISGHTALYWYRQSLGQGLEFLIYFQGNSAPDKSGLPSDRFSAERTGGSVSTLTIQRTQQEDSAVYLCASSLGGQVSETQYFGPGTRLLVL.

This clone was seen only a few times. The same CDR3 can be traced to other DNA sequences in this sample. This chain uses TRBV19 with TRBJ2-5; D gene ambiguous. The V and J ends lost 1 base and 4 bases respectively, with 7 bases between them. The CDR3 length is 13 residues. Germline CDR1 reads LNHDA; CDR2 reads SQIVND (reference sequence). This CDR3 reads CASSIAGRETQYF. The DNA for the CDR3 is TGTGCCAGTAGTATAGCAGGAAGAGAGACCCAGTACTTC.

The rearrangement joins TRBV4-1 to TRBJ2-3; no clear D. The germline V gene has CDR1 MGHRA and CDR2 YSYEKL. The CDR3 spans 12 residues. V gave up 3 bases and J gave up 5 bases, with 6 bases separating them. This chain's CDR3 is CASSHIGDTQYF. The CDR3 DNA sequence: TGCGCCAGCAGCCATATTGGAGATACGCAGTATTTT.

The chain carries TRBV9 and TRBJ1-6; D call uncertain. CDR3 length: 15 amino acids. Germline CDR1 is SGDLS and CDR2 is YYNGEE. V dropped 2 bases and J dropped 7 bases, with 13 bases sitting between them. This CDR3 is CASSVRVGWNSPLHF. CDR3 in DNA: TGTGCCAGCAGCGTTAGGGTAGGGTGGAATTCACCCCTCCACTTT.

A note on this clone: The sample contains more than one DNA sequence encoding this CDR3. V usage is TRBV7-8 and J usage is TRBJ2-3; no firm D call. Trimming removed 1 base from V and 0 bases from J, with 5 bases in between. The CDR3 sequence is 14 residues long. CDR1 is SGHVS, CDR2 FQNEAQ, per germline. CDR3 in amino acids: CASSLGSSTDTQYF. Here the CDR3 DNA reads TGTGCCAGCAGCTTAGGCAGTAGCACAGATACGCAGTATTTT.

The rearrangement uses TRBV7-6 and TRBJ2-7; D may be TRBD1 (6 bases). This CDR3 spans 16 amino acids. Germline V gene sequence: CDR1 SGHVS, CDR2 FNYEAQ. Trimming stripped 4 bases from V and 2 bases from J, with 18 bases between. The CDR3 region is CASSSETGHGAYEQYF. The CDR3 bases are TGTGCCAGCAGCTCAGAAACAGGGCACGGAGCCTACGAGCAGTACTTC.

This clone was picked up a small number of times. CDR3 coding DNA: TGTGCCAGCAGCTCCCGTTGGGGTAGCAATCAGCCCCAGCATTTT. It specifies CASSSRWGSNQPQHF. The V call is TRBV7-2, the J call TRBJ1-5, with D unclear. V lost 4 bases to trimming and J lost 0 bases, with 10 bases between them. The germline V gene has CDR1 SGHTA and CDR2 FQGNSA. This CDR3 has 15 amino acids.

The chain carries TRBV19 and TRBJ2-1, with 14 bases identical to TRBD2. The CDR3 loop spans 16 amino acids. V shed 5 bases, J shed 9 bases, and the junction held 9 bases outside the gene matches. Germline loops: CDR1 LNHDA, CDR2 SQIVND (reference sequence). The CDR3 spells CASSSWTSGRNGEQFF. CDR3 in DNA: TGTGCCAGTAGTTCGTGGACTAGCGGGAGGAACGGTGAGCAGTTCTTC.

The chain employs TRBV5-1 and TRBJ2-1, with D unresolved. Trimming left V 4 bases short and J 7 bases short, with 9 bases between. There are 12 residues in the CDR3. The V gene's germline CDR1 is SGHRS and CDR2 YFSETQ. The CDR3 reads CASSTTLNEQFF. DNA of the CDR3: TGCGCCAGCAGCACCACCCTTAATGAGCAGTTCTTC.

CDR3 loop: CATSRSNRKASNEKLFF. For the CDR3, the DNA is TGTGCCACCAGCAGATCGAACAGGAAAGCCTCTAATGAAAAACTGTTTTTT. V gene TRBV15 combines with J gene TRBJ1-4; D perhaps matches TRBD1 (5 bases). CDR1 LNHNV and CDR2 YYDKDF come from the germline V gene (reference sequence). V dropped 2 bases and J dropped 3 bases, with 16 bases sitting between them. The CDR3 extends over 17 amino acids.

As to this clone: The junction differs from germline at one of its ends, possibly a read error. This chain connects TRBV10-3 to TRBJ2-7; 8 bases agree with TRBD2. Germline V gives CDR1 ENHRY, CDR2 SYGVKD. This CDR3 region has 13 residues. CDR3 sequence (DNA): TGTGCCAGCAGTAGCGGGACGGAATACGAGCAGTACTTC. Encoded protein: CASSSGTEYEQYF.